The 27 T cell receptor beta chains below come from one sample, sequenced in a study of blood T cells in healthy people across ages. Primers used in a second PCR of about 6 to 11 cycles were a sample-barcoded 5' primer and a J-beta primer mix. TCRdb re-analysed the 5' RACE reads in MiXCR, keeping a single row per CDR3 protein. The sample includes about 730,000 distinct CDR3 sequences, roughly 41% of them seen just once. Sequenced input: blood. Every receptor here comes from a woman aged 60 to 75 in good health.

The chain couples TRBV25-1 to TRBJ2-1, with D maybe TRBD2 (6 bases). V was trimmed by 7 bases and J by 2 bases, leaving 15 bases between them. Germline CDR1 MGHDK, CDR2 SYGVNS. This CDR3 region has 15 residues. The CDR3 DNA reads TGTGCCAGCACCCTGGCGGGGAGGACCTACAATGAGCAGTTCTTC. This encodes CASTLAGRTYNEQFF. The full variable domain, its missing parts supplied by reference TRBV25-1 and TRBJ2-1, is EADIYQTPRYLVIGTGKKITLECSQTMGHDKMYWYQQDPGMELHLIHYSYGVNSTEKGDLSSESTVSRIRTEHFPLTLESARPSHTSQYLCASTLAGRTYNEQFFGPGTRLTVL.

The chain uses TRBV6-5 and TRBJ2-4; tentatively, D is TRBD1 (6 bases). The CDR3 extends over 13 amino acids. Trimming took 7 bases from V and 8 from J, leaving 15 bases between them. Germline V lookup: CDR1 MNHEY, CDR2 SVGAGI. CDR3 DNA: TGTGCCAGCACTGGCACTCCAGGGGACATTCAGTACTTC. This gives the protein CASTGTPGDIQYF.

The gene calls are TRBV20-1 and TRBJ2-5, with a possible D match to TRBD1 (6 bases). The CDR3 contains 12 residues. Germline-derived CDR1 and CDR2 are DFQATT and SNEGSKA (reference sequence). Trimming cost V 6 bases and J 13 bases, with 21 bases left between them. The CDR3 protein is CSAGSDSYERYF. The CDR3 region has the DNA TGCAGTGCCGGATCGGACAGTTACGAGCGGTACTTC.

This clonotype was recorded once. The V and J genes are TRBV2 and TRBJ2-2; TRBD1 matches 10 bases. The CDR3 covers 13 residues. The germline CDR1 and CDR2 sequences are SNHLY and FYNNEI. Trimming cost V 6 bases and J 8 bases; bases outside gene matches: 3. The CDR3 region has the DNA TGTGCCAGCAGAGGGACAGGGGAAGGGGAGCTGTTTTTT. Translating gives CASRGTGEGELFF.

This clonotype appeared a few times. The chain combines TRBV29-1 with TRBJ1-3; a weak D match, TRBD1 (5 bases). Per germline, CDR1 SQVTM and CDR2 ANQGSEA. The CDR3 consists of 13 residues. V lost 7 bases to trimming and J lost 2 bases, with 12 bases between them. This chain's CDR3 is CSAGAGAGNTIYF. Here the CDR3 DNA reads TGCAGCGCGGGCGCGGGGGCTGGAAACACCATATATTTT.

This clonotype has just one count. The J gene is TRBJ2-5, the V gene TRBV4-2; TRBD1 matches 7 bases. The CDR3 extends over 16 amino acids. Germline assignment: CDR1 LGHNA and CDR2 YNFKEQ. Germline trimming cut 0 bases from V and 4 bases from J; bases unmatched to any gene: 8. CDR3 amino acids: CASSQDRQGGLETQYF. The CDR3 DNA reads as TGTGCCAGCAGCCAAGATCGACAGGGCGGTTTAGAGACCCAGTACTTC.

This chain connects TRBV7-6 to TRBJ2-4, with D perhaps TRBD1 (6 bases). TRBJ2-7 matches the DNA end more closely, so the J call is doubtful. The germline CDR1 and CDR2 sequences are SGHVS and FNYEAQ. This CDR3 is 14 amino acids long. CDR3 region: CASSPQGFTYEQYF. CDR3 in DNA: TGTGCCAGCAGCCCGCAGGGGTTTACCTACGAGCAGTACTTC.

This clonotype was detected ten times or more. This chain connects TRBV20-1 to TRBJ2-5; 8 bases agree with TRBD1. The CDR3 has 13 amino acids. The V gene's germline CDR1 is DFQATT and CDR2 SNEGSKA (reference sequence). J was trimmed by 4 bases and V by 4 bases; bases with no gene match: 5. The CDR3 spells CSATDRAVETQYF. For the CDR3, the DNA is TGCAGTGCTACGGACAGGGCAGTAGAGACCCAGTACTTC.

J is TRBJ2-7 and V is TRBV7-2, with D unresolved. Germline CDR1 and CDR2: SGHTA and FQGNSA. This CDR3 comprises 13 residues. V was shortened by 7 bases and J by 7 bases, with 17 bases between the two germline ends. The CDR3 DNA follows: TGTGCCAGCATCTTGGACGGTAACAATGAGCAGTACTTC. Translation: CASILDGNNEQYF.

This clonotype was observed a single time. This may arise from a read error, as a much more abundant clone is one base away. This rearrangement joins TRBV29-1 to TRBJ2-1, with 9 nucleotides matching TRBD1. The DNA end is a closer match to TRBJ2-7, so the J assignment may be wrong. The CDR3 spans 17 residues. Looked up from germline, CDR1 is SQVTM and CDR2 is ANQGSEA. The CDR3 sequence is CSVEGVGTGKAYNEQYF. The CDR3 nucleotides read TGCAGCGTTGAAGGGGTAGGGACAGGGAAGGCCTACAATGAGCAGTACTTC.

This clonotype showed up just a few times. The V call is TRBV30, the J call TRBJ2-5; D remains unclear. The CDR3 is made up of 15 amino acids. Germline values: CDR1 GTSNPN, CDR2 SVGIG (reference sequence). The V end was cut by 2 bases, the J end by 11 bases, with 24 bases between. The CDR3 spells CAWSPRWATSFGQYF. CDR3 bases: TGTGCCTGGAGTCCCCGGTGGGCCACGTCATTCGGGCAGTACTTC.

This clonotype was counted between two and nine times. CDR3 sequence (DNA): TGCGCCAGCAGCTTGGGGGGGACGGATATCTACGAGCAGTACTTC. Translating it yields CASSLGGTDIYEQYF. The chain joins TRBV5-1 to TRBJ2-7; possibly TRBD1 or TRBD2 for D (5 bases each). The V and J ends lost 0 bases and 3 bases respectively, with 13 bases between them. This CDR3 contains 15 residues. Germline V gives CDR1 SGHRS, CDR2 YFSETQ.

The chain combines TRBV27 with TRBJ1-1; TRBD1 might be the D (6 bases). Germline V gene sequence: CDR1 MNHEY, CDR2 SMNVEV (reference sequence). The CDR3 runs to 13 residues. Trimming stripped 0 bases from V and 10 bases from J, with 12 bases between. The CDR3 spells CASSLSIRGSAFF. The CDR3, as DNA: TGTGCCAGCAGTTTATCGATTAGGGGGTCAGCTTTCTTT.

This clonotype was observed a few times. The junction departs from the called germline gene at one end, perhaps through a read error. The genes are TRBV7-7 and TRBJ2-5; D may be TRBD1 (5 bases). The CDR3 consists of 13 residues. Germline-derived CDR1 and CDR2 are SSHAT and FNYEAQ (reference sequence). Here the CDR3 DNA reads TGTGCTAGCAGCGTAGTAACAGGCGGGACCCAGTACTTC. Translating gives CASSVVTGGTQYF.

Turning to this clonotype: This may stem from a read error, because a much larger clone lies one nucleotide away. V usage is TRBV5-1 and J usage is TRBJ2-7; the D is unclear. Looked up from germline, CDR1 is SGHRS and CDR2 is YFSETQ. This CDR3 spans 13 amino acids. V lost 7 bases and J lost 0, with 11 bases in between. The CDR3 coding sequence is TGCGCCAGCGCAACTCCAAGCTCCTACGAGCAGTACTTC. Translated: CASATPSSYEQYF.

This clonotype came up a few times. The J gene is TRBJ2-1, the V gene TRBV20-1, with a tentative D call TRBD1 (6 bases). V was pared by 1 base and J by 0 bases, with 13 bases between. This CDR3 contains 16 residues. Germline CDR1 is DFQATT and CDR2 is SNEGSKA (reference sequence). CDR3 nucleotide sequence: TGCAGTGCTAGAGGCCCAGGGACAAGCTCCTACAATGAGCAGTTCTTC. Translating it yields CSARGPGTSSYNEQFF.

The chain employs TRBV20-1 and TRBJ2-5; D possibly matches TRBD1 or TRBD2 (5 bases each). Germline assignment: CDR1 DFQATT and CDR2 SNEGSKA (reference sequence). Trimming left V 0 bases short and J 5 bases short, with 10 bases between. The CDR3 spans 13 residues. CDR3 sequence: CSARDWGWETQYF. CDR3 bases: TGCAGTGCTAGAGATTGGGGGTGGGAGACCCAGTACTTC.

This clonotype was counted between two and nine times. CDR3 sequence reads: CASSPLGGVWDNEQFF. CDR3 nucleotides: TGTGCCAGCAGCCCTCTCGGGGGAGTATGGGACAATGAGCAGTTCTTC. The V and J genes are TRBV7-2 and TRBJ2-1; possibly TRBD2 for D (6 bases). Germline CDR1 SGHTA, CDR2 FQGNSA. The CDR3 extends over 16 amino acids. V lost 5 bases and J lost 5, with 19 bases in between. The full variable domain, completed using reference TRBV7-2 and TRBJ2-1, is GAGVSQSPSNKVTEKGKDVELRCDPISGHTALYWYRQSLGQGLEFLIYFQGNSAPDKSGLPSDRFSAERTGGSVSTLTIQRTQQEDSAVYLCASSPLGGVWDNEQFFGPGTRLTVL.

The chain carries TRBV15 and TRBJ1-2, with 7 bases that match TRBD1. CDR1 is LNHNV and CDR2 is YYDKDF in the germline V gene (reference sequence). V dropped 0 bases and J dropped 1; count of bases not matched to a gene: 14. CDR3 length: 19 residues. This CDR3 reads CATSRDGTEIRDLNYGYTF. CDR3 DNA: TGTGCCACCAGCAGAGATGGGACAGAGATTCGCGACCTTAACTATGGCTACACCTTC.

The CDR3 here is CSVGRPEQFF. The CDR3 coding sequence is TGCAGCGTTGGCCGTCCTGAGCAGTTCTTC. The rearrangement uses TRBV29-1 and TRBJ2-1; no reliable D call. The CDR3 contains 10 residues. V lost 4 bases to trimming and J lost 9 bases, with 7 bases between them. The V gene's germline CDR1 is SQVTM and CDR2 ANQGSEA.

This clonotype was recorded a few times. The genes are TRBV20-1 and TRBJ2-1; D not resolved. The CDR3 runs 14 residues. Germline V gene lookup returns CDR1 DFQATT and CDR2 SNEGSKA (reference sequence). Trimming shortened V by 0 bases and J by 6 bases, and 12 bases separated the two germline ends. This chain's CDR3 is CSARDGYDSNEQFF. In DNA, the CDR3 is TGCAGTGCTAGAGATGGATACGATAGCAATGAGCAGTTCTTC.

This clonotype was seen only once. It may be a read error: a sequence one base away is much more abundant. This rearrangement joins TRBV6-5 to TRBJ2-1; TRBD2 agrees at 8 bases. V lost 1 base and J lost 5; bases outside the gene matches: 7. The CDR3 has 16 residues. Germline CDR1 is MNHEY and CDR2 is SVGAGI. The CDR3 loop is CASSYCTSGPNNEQFF. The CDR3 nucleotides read TGTGCCAGCAGTTACTGTACTAGCGGTCCCAACAATGAGCAGTTCTTC.

The chain's CDR3 is CATSRDAGFSHGYTF. CDR3 DNA: TGTGCCACCAGCAGAGATGCCGGGTTCAGTCATGGCTACACCTTC. V is TRBV15 and J is TRBJ1-2, with D uncertain. The V end lost 0 bases, the J end lost 6 bases, and 14 bases lay between the germline ends. The CDR3 length is 15 residues. Germline V gene data show CDR1 as LNHNV and CDR2 as YYDKDF (reference sequence).

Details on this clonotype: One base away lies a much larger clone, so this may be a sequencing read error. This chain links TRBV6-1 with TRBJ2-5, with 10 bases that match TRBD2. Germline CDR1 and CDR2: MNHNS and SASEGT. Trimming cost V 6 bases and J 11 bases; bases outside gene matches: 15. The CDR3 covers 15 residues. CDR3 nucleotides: TGTGCCAGCAGGGCCCAGCGGGAGGGCCGAAATGAGCAGTACTTC. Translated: CASRAQREGRNEQYF.

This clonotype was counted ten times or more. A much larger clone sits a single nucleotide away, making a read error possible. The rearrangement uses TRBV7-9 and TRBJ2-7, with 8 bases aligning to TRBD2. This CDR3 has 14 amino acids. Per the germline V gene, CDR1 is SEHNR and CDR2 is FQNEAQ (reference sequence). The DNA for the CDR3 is TGTGCCAGCAGCGTAGCGGGGAGCTCCTACGAGCAGTACTTC. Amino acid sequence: CASSVAGSSYEQYF.

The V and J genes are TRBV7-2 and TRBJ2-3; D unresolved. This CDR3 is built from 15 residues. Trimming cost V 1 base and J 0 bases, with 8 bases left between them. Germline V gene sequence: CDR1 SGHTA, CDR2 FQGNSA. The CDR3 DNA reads TGTGCCAGCAGCTTAGTGGCAGATAGCACAGATACGCAGTATTTT. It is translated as CASSLVADSTDTQYF.

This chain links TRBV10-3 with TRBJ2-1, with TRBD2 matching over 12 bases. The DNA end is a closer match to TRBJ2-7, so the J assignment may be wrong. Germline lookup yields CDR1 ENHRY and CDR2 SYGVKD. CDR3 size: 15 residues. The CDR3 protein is CAITRTSGVYNEQYF. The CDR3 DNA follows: TGTGCCATCACTAGGACTAGCGGGGTTTACAATGAGCAGTACTTC.